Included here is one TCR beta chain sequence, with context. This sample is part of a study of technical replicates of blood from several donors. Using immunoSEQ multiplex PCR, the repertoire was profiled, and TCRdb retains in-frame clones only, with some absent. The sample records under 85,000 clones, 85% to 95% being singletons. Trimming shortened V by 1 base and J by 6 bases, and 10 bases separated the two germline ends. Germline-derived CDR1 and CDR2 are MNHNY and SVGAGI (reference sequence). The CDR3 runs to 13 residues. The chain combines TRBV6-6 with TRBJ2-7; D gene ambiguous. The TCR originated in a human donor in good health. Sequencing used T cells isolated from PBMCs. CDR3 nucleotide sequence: TGTGCCAGCAGTTACTTAGGCGGTAGCGAGCAGTACTTC. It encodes CASSYLGGSEQYF.